This TCR beta chain emerged from a study of shared clonotypes between healthy human individuals. This CDR3 has 15 amino acids. V lost 6 bases and J 6 bases, leaving 21 bases between the germline ends. CDR1 is SGHTA and CDR2 is FQGTGA in the germline V gene. Some clones are missing from TCRdb's copy, which holds only in-frame ones; the method was immunoSEQ multiplex PCR. This sample yields 700,000 or so clones, of which about two thirds are seen a single time; about 2% belongs to the top ten. The sequenced material came from memory CD4+ T cells sorted from blood. Described subset: CD45RA-negative fraction. The chain combines TRBV7-3 with TRBJ2-7, with D perhaps matching TRBD1 (6 bases). The clonotype comes from a woman aged 25 to 39 in good health. This CDR3 is CASSPTGRHGGEQYF. The CDR3 DNA is TGTGCCAGCAGTCCAACAGGGCGTCACGGTGGCGAGCAGTACTTC.